The 3 T cell receptor beta chains below come from one sample, sequenced in a study of T cell repertoires in aging, cancer and after chemotherapy. TRB rearrangements spanning V, D and J were amplified using mixed TRB-A/B primers. TCRdb independently ran MiXCR on the multiplex PCR reads; one entry per CDR3 protein. The table has approximately 10,000 distinct CDR3 sequences, roughly 39% seen once. TCR beta rearrangements were amplified from peripheral blood genomic DNA. The sequenced sample consisted of blood. The receptors were sampled from a human donor in good health.

The chain combines TRBV20-1 with TRBJ2-2; 7 bases are a match to TRBD2. The CDR3 consists of 16 residues. V was pared by 2 bases and J by 3 bases, with 9 bases of the junction left unmatched. From germline, CDR1 is DFQATT and CDR2 SNEGSKA (reference sequence). In DNA, the CDR3 is TGCAGTGCTAGATCGGCGGGAGCGGCGGACACCGGGGAGCTGTTTTTT. This sequence encodes CSARSAGAADTGELFF.

The chain recombines TRBV12-3 or TRBV12-4 with TRBJ1-2; TRBD1 agrees at 7 bases. CDR3 length equals 13 residues. With V trimmed by 4 bases and J by 8 bases, 7 bases remained unmatched. CDR3: CASSSQGVAGYTF. The CDR3 bases are TGTGCCAGCAGTTCGCAGGGGGTCGCGGGCTACACCTTC.

The table lists this clonotype with a few counts. The chain has TRBV20-1 and TRBJ2-3; possible D gene TRBD1, 6 bases. Per the germline V gene, CDR1 is DFQATT and CDR2 is SNEGSKA (reference sequence). CDR3 length equals 14 residues. Trimming pared 2 bases from V and 1 base from J, leaving 10 bases between. The CDR3 DNA sequence: TGCAGTGCTAGACGGTCAGGGGGCACAGATACGCAGTATTTT. Its translation: CSARRSGGTDTQYF.